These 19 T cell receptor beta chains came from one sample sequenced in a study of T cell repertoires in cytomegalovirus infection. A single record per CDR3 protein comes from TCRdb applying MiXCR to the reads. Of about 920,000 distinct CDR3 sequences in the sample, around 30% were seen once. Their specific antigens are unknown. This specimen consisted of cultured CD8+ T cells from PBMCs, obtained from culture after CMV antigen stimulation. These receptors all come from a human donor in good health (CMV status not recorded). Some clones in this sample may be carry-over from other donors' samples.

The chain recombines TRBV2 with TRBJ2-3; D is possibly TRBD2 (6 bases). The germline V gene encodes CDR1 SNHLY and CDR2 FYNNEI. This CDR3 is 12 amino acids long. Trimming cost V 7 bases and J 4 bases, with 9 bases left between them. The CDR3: CASMGRPDTQYF. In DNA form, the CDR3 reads TGTGCCAGCATGGGGAGGCCAGATACGCAGTATTTT.

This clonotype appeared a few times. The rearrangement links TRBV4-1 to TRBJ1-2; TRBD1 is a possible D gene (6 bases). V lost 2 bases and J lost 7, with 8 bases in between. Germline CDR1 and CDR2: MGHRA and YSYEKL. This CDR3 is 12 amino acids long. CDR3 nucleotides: TGCGCCAGCAGCCAAACAGGGAGTGGCTACACCTTC. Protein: CASSQTGSGYTF.

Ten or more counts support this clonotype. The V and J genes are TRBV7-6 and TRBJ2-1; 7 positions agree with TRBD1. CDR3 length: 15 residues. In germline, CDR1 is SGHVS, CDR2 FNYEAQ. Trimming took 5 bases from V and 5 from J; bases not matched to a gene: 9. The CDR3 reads CASSPPGQRHNEQFF. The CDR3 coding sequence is TGTGCCAGCAGCCCCCCGGGACAGAGACACAATGAGCAGTTCTTC.

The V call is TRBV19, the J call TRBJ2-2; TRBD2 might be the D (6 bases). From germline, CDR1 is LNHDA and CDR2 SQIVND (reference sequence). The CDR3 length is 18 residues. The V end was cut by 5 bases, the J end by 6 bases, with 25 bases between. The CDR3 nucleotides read TGTGCCAGTAGTGACCCGGGCTCTTTTGCGGGGCGACCCGGGGAGCTGTTTTTT. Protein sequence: CASSDPGSFAGRPGELFF. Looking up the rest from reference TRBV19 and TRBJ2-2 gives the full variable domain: DGGITQSPKYLFRKEGQNVTLSCEQNLNHDAMYWYRQDPGQGLRLIYYSQIVNDFQKGDIAEGYSVSREKKESFPLTVTSAQKNPTAFYLCASSDPGSFAGRPGELFFGEGSRLTVL.

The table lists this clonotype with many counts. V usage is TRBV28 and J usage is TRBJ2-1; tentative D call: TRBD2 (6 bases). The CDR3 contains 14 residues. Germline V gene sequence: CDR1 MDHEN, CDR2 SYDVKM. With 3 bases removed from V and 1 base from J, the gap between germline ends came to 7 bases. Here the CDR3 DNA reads TGTGCCAGCAGTTTTCGGGGGTCCTACAATGAGCAGTTCTTC. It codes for CASSFRGSYNEQFF.

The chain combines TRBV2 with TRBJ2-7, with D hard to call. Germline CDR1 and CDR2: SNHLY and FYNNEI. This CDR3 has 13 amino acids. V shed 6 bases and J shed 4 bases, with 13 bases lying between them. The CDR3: CASRKKGRYEQYF. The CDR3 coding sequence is TGTGCCAGCAGGAAAAAGGGCCGGTACGAGCAGTACTTC.

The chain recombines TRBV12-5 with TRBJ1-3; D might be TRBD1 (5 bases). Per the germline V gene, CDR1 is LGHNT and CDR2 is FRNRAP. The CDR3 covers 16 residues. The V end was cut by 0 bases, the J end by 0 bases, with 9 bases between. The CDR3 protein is CASGLVRGDSGNTIYF. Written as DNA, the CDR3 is TGTGCTAGTGGTTTGGTACGGGGGGACTCTGGAAACACCATATATTTT.

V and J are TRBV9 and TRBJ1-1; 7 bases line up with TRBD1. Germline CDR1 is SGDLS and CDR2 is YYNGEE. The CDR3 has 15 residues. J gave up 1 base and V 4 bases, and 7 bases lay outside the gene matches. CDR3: CASSIIRQGNTEAFF. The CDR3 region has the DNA TGTGCCAGCAGCATAATTCGACAGGGGAACACTGAAGCTTTCTTT. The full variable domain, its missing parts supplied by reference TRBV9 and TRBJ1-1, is DSGVTQTPKHLITATGQRVTLRCSPRSGDLSVYWYQQSLDQGLQFLIQYYNGEERAKGNILERFSAQQFPDLHSELNLSSLELGDSALYFCASSIIRQGNTEAFFGQGTRLTVV.

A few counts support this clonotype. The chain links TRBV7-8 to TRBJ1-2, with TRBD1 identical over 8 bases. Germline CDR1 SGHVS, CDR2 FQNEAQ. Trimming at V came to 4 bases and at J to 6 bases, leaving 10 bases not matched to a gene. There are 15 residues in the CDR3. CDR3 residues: CASSSPRPGGDGYTF. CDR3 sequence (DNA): TGTGCCAGCAGCTCCCCTAGACCAGGGGGCGATGGCTACACCTTC.

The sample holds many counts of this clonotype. Written as DNA, the CDR3 is TGTGCCAGCCTTAGGGAGGGAAGTATGACAGATACGCAGTATTTT. Protein product: CASLREGSMTDTQYF. This chain joins TRBV7-2 and TRBJ2-3, with 7 bases aligning to TRBD2. The V gene end was trimmed by 8 bases and the J gene end by 3 bases; junction bases not matched to a gene: 11. CDR1 and CDR2 from the germline V gene are SGHTA and FQGNSA. The CDR3 totals 15 residues.

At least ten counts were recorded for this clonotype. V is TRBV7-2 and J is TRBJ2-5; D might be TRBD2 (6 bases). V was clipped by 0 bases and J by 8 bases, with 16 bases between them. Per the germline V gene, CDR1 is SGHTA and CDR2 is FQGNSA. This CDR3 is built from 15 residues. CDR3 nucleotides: TGTGCCAGCAGCTTAGCAACGCGGGGTTACTCAACCCAGTACTTC. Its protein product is CASSLATRGYSTQYF.

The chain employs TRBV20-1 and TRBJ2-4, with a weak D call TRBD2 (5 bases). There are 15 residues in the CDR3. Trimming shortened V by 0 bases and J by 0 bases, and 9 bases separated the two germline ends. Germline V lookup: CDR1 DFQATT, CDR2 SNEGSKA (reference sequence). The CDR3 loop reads CSARDGLLAKNIQYF. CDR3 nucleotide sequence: TGCAGTGCTAGAGATGGACTGTTAGCCAAAAACATTCAGTACTTC.

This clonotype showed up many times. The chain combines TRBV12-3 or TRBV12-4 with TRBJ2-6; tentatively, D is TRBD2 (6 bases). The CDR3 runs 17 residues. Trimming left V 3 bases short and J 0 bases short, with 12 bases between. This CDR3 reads CASSFRGELSGANVLTF. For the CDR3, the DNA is TGTGCCAGCAGTTTTCGCGGGGAACTCTCTGGGGCCAACGTCCTGACTTTC.

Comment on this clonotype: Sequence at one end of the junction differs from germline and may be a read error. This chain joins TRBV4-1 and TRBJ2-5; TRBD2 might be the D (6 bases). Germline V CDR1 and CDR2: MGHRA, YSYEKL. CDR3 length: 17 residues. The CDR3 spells CASSQRLTRLDWETQYF. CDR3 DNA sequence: TGTGCCAGCAGCCAGAGATTGACTAGGCTCGACTGGGAGACCCAGTACTTC.

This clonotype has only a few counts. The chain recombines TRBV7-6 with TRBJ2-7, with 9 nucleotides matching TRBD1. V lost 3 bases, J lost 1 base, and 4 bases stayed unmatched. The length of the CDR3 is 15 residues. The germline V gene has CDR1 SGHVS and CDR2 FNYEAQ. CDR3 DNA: TGTGCCAGCAGCTTCTCCGACAGGGGGTCCTACGAGCAGTACTTC. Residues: CASSFSDRGSYEQYF.

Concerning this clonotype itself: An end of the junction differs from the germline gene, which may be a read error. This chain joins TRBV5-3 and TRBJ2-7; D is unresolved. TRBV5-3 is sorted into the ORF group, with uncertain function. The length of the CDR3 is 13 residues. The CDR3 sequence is CASSFKGSSEQYF. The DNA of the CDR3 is TGTGCCAGCAGCTTCAAGGGCTCGTCTGAGCAGTACTTC.

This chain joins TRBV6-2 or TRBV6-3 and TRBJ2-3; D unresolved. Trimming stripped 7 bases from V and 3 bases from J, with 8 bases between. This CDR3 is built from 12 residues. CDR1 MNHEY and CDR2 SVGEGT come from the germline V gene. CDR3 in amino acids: CASTYGTDTQYF. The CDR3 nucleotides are TGTGCCAGCACCTACGGAACAGATACGCAGTATTTT.

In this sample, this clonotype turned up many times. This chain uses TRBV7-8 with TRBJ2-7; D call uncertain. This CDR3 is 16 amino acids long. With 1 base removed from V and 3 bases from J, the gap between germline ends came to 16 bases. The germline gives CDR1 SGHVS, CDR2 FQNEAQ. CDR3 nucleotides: TGTGCCAGCAGCTTAGTAGGTCCACCCGCTGTCTACGAGCAGTACTTC. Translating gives CASSLVGPPAVYEQYF.

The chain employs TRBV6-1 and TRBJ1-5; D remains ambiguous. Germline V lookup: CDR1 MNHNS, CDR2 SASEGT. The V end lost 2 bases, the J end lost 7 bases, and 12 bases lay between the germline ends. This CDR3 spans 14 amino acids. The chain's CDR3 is CASSELRKEQPQHF. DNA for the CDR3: TGTGCCAGCAGTGAACTCCGGAAGGAGCAGCCCCAGCATTTT.